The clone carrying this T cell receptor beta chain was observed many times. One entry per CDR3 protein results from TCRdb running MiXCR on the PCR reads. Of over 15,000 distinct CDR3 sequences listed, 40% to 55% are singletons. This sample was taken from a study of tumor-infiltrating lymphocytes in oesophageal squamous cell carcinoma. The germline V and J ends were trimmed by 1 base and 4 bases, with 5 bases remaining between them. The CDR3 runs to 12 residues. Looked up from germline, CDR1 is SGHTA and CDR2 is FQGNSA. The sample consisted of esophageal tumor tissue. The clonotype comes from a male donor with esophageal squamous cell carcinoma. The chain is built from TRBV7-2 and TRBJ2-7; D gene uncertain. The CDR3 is CASSLVRYEQYF. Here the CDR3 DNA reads TGTGCCAGCAGCTTAGTTAGGTACGAGCAGTACTTC. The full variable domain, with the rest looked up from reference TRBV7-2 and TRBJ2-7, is GAGVSQSPSNKVTEKGKDVELRCDPISGHTALYWYRQSLGQGLEFLIYFQGNSAPDKSGLPSDRFSAERTGGSVSTLTIQRTQQEDSAVYLCASSLVRYEQYFGPGTRLTVT.